The entry below describes one T cell receptor (beta chain). Its specificity is unknown. This sample was taken from a study of OX40 agonist ivuxolimab in advanced cancers. Study outcomes and limitations: Averaged across samples, CD8+ T cells carried more expanded clones than CD4+ did.

The CDR3 consists of 14 residues. V lost 7 bases to trimming and J lost 2 bases; unmatched junction nucleotides: 6. Germline V gene lookup returns CDR1 SGHRS and CDR2 YFSETQ. Data came from immunoSEQ multiplex PCR; TCRdb stores just in-frame clones and leaves some out. Altogether 55,000 to 75,000 clones are present, 87% being singletons, with the ten largest covering approximately 1.3%. Sequences were derived from CD4+ or CD8+ T cells sorted from blood, sampled in a trial of the OX40 agonist ivuxolimab. The chain carries TRBV5-1 and TRBJ2-3; 8 nucleotides agree with TRBD1. This clonotype was sampled from an adult with an advanced solid tumor such as melanoma, head and neck, liver or kidney cancer. CDR3 residues: CASARGQDTDTQYF. The CDR3 DNA reads as TGCGCCAGCGCCCGGGGACAGGACACAGATACGCAGTATTTT.